This is a list of T cell receptor beta chains from one sample in a study of blood T cell repertoires in COVID-19. Clones were read by immunoSEQ multiplex PCR, and TCRdb kept only the in-frame ones, dropping some. The sample has some 21,000 clones, around 81% seen once. Input material: peripheral blood. The receptor set was obtained from a man between 60 and 70 years old with active COVID-19. The CDR3 runs from the conserved cysteine through the conserved F or W. Each record gives: clone size, V gene, J gene, CDR3 protein. Clone sizes are given selectively: once, few, many, or a class where the clone is expanded.

>NA|TRBV4-1|TRBJ2-1
CASGRGHLSYNEQFF
>NA|TRBV10-1|TRBJ2-2
CASSEQTSGSTGELFF
>NA|TRBV28|TRBJ1-5
CASSLIGAGSQHF
>NA|TRBV18|TRBJ1-2
CASSPPSGGNYGYTF
>NA|TRBV6-1|TRBJ1-2
CASSEVAGADGYTF
>NA|TRBV19|TRBJ1-1
CASRGSLRSTEAFF
>NA|TRBV11-3|TRBJ2-1
CASNKADSYNEQFF
>NA|TRBV11-2|TRBJ1-4
CASSLMGQGVEKLFF
>few|TRBV27|TRBJ2-5
CASSPVRGQETQYF
>NA|TRBV6-5|TRBJ2-3
CASTQGAGTDTQYF
>NA|TRBV11-3|TRBJ2-7
CASSPGAAYEQYF
>NA|TRBV3-1/TRBV3-2|TRBJ2-5
CASSQGIAGETQYF
>NA|TRBV27|TRBJ2-3
CASSPPPPDRPGTDTQYF
>NA|TRBV11-3|TRBJ2-2
CASIPGVERNTGELFF
>NA|TRBV6-2/TRBV6-3|TRBJ1-2
CASSGTPTGYTF
>few|TRBV7-8|TRBJ2-1
CASSPRTTVLHNEQFF
>once|TRBV12-3/TRBV12-4|TRBJ2-3
CASRPVPADTQYF
>few|TRBV4-1|TRBJ2-1
CASSQDNGSNEQFF
>few|TRBV27|TRBJ2-1
CASSLTTSGRGNEQFF
>NA|TRBV7-9|TRBJ1-1
CASSATGTGYRTEAFF
>NA|TRBV6-5|TRBJ2-7
CASHAGKGITYEQYF
>once|TRBV4-3|TRBJ2-7
CASSQNRGSAGVYEQYF
>NA|TRBV20-1|TRBJ2-1
CSASKASASGRYDNEQFF
>few|TRBV6-1|TRBJ2-7
CASSEDVRSYEQYF
>NA|TRBV5-4|TRBJ2-2
CASSEVGGYTGELFF
>NA|TRBV4-3|TRBJ1-2
CASSQEFGYGYTF
>NA|TRBV28|TRBJ1-2
CASSPAGQGGYGYTF
>NA|TRBV9|TRBJ1-6
CASSLRSSYNSPLHF
>NA|TRBV14|TRBJ2-7
CASSQKWGGSYEQYF
>few|TRBV19|TRBJ2-3
CASSPGTGSTDTQYF
>few|TRBV27|TRBJ1-1
CASSPPTGNTEAFF
>medium-sized|TRBV24-1|TRBJ2-5
CATSTRDRAETQYF
>NA|TRBV11-3|TRBJ2-2
CASSLSWDSGELFF
>NA|TRBV10-2|TRBJ2-5
CASSAFGRVEETQYF
>NA|TRBV27|TRBJ2-3
CASSLRGGRARDTDTQYF
>NA|TRBV12-3/TRBV12-4|TRBJ2-7
CASSRGQGAEQYF
>NA|TRBV13|TRBJ2-5
CASSAGTGQETQYF
>NA|TRBV6-5|TRBJ1-1
CASNIGQGLYAEAFF
>few|TRBV7-6|TRBJ2-1
CASSLSPSGRNSYNEQFF
>NA|TRBV7-9|TRBJ1-6
CASSGKTGQPFYNSPLHF
>once|TRBV4-1|TRBJ2-7
CASSTGQGNYEQYF
>NA|TRBV4-2|TRBJ2-7
CASSQDMTGFPDEQYF
>few|TRBV10-1|TRBJ2-7
CASSESSGTYEQYF
>few|TRBV2|TRBJ2-4
CASSLQGPKNIQYF
>NA|TRBV4-2|TRBJ2-1
CASSREVADEQFF
>NA|TRBV7-3|TRBJ2-1
CASSLTSGTNNEQFF
>NA|TRBV28|TRBJ1-1
CASSLQNTEAFF